The clone carrying this TCR beta chain was found once. Its antigen is still unknown. Trimming shortened V by 1 base and J by 0 bases, and 11 bases separated the two germline ends. CDR1 SGHTS and CDR2 YDEGEE come from the germline V gene. There are 17 residues in the CDR3. This sample is drawn from a study of cytomegalovirus exposure and HLA in healthy donors. Study details: One earlier analysis, a look at approximately 180 million T cells, found around 110 million unique TCR beta sequences.

Findings of the study overall: Further analysis was carried out later, and it showed several of the most significant clusters appearing linked to common viral pathogens. Most subjects' HLA-A and HLA-B alleles were reportedly predicted from TCR beta sequences. According to an earlier analysis, most TCR beta V segments yielded productive rearrangements about 90% or about 30% of the time.

Primers included in the PCR were 60 Vbeta and 13 Jbeta primers. Sequenced by immunoSEQ multiplex PCR; TCRdb stores in-frame clones only, minus some. The data show 70,000 or so clones, less than 75% seen once. The chain has TRBV5-8 and TRBJ1-6; the D gene is possibly TRBD1 (6 bases). The sample comprised PBMCs. The sequence came from a woman younger than 45 in good health and CMV-seronegative. CDR3 protein: CASSLFQGNSYNSPLHF. The CDR3 nucleotides are TGTGCCAGCAGCTTGTTTCAGGGGAACTCCTATAATTCACCCCTCCACTTT.